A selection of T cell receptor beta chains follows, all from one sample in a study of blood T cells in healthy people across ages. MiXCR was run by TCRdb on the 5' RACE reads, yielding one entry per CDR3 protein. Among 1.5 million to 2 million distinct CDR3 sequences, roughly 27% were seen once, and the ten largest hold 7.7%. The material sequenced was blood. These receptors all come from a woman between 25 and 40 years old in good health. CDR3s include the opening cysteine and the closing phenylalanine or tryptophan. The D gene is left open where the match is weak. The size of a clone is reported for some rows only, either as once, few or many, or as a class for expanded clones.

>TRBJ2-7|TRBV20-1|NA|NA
TGCAGTGCTAGAGAGGAGATCCAGTACTTC
CSAREEIQYF
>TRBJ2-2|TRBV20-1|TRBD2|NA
TGCAGTGCTAGGGACCCAACTAGCGGAGTTAACACCGGGGAGCTGTTTTTT
CSARDPTSGVNTGELFF
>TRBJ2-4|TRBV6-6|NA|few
TGTGCCAGCAGTTACTCGTCGACAGGCTCTGAGAACATTCAGTACTTC
CASSYSSTGSENIQYF
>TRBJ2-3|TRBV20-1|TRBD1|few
TGCAGTGCTAGAGATCCCAGGGGGCTCAACACAGATACGCAGTATTTT
CSARDPRGLNTDTQYF
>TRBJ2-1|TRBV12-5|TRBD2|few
TGTGCTAGCGGGAGGGGAGGGCAGGCCAATGAGCAGTTCTTC
CASGRGGQANEQFF
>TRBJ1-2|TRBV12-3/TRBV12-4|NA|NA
TGTGCCAGCAGGGTTGGACTCCGGGCTGGCTACACCTTC
CASRVGLRAGYTF
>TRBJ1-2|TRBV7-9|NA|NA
TGTGCCAGCAGCTTCTCGGCAGGGGACTATGGCTACACCTTC
CASSFSAGDYGYTF
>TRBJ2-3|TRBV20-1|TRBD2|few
TGCAGTACTCCGGGACTAGGAGTGGCAGATACGCAGTATTTT
CSTPGLGVADTQYF
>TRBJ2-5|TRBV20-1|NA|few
TGCAGTGCTAGAGTCAACATTGAAGAGTCCCAGTACTTC
CSARVNIEESQYF
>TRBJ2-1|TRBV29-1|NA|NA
TGCAGCGTTGAAGGGTCGGGGGACAATGGGCAGTTCTTC
CSVEGSGDNGQFF
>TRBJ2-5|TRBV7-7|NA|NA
TGTGCCAGCAGTAACACAGGGTTGGAGACCCAGTACTTC
CASSNTGLETQYF
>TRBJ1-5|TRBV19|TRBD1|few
TGTGCCAGTAGTAGGACAGGGTATAGCAATCAACCCCAGCATTTT
CASSRTGYSNQPQHF
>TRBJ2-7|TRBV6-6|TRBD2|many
TGTGCCAGCAGTCACGGACTAGCGGCCTCCTACGAGCAGTACTTC
CASSHGLAASYEQYF
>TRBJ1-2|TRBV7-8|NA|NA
TGTGCCAGCAGCTTCGTGGGGGGTACCGCTAACTATGGCTACACCTTC
CASSFVGGTANYGYTF
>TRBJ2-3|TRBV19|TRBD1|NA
TGTGCCAGTAGCACAGGGGTATACTCTAGCACAGATACGCAGTATTTT
CASSTGVYSSTDTQYF
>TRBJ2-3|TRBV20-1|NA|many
TGCAGTGCTAGGGGGGGGGCTAGTCCCGGAGATACGCAGTATTTT
CSARGGASPGDTQYF
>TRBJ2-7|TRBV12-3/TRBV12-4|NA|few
TGTGCCAGCAGTCGGAGGGGGCCCTCCTACGAGCAGTACTTC
CASSRRGPSYEQYF
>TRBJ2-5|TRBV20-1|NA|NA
TGCAGTGCCACATTTCGTAGTGGGTCCCTACAAGAGACCCAGTACTTC
CSATFRSGSLQETQYF
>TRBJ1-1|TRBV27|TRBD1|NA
TGTGCCAGCAGTTTTGAACAGGGGGCTGTAATTGAAGCTTTCTTT
CASSFEQGAVIEAFF
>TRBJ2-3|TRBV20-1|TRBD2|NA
TGCAGTGCTAGTCAAATCCCTGGACCAGGGAGCGGGGCTACGCAGTATTTT
CSASQIPGPGSGATQYF
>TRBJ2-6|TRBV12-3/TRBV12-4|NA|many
TGTGCCAGCAGTCGGGAGGGGGCCAACGTCCTGACTTTC
CASSREGANVLTF
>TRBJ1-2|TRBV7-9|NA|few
TGTGCCAGCAGCTTAAACAGTCCCTATGGCTACACCTTC
CASSLNSPYGYTF
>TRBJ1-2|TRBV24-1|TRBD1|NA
TGTGCCACCAGTGGTCCGGACAGGGGCGGTTTTAACTATGGCTACACCTTC
CATSGPDRGGFNYGYTF
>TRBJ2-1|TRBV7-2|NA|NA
TGTGCCAGCAGCCCCCGCGCCGATGAGCAGTTCTTC
CASSPRADEQFF
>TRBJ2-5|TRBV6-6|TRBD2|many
TGTGCCAGCAGTTCTCCGAGCGGGGGGCAAGAGACCCAGTACTTC
CASSSPSGGQETQYF
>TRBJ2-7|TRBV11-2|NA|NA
TGTGCCAGCAGCATAGACAGGCACTCCTACGAGCAGTACTTC
CASSIDRHSYEQYF
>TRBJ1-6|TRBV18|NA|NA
TGTGCCAGCTCACCGGCTTCCAAGGGTTTGACACCCCTCCACTTT
CASSPASKGLTPLHF
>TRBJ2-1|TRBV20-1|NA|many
TGCAGTGCTAGAGGGAGGGCCAATGAGCAGTTCTTC
CSARGRANEQFF
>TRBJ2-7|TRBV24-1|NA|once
TGTGCCACCGGCCCAAGGGAGCGCTTCTACGAGCAGTACTTC
CATGPRERFYEQYF
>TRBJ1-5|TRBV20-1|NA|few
TGCAGTGCTAGAGTTCTGACCTTGGGTAGCAATCAGCCCCAGCATTTT
CSARVLTLGSNQPQHF
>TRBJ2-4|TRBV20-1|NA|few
TGCAGTGCCCTCGGCCACCGGGCCAAAAACATTCAGTACTTC
CSALGHRAKNIQYF
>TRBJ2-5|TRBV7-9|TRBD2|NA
TGTGCCAGCAGCCTTAGCGGGGGGACCTACCAAGAGACCCAGCACTTC
CASSLSGGTYQETQHF
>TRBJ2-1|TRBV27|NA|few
TGTGCCAGCAGTTCCGAAGGGAAATCCTACAATGAGCAGTTCTTC
CASSSEGKSYNEQFF
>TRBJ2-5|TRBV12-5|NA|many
TGTGCTAGTGGTTTGGGAGGGAGGAATGAGCAGTACTTC
CASGLGGRNEQYF
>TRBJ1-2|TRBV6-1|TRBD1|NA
TGTGCCAGCAGTGGGACAGGGGGCGCTAGCTACACCTTC
CASSGTGGASYTF
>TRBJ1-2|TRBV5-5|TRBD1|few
TGTGCCAGCAGCCTAGACCGGGACAGGGTGAGGGCCTATGGCTACACCTTC
CASSLDRDRVRAYGYTF
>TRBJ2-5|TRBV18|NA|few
TGTGCCAGCTCCCCCATGACCAGTCAAGAGACCCAGTACTTC
CASSPMTSQETQYF
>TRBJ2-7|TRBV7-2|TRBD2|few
TGTGCCAGCAGCTCAACTGGGGAGGGGTTCCCCTACGAGCAGTACTTC
CASSSTGEGFPYEQYF
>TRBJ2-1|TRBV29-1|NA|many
TGCAGCGTTGACGACGCAGCGGGCGATGAGCAGTTCTTC
CSVDDAAGDEQFF
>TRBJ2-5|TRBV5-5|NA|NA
TGTGCCAGCAGCCCGATGTCCCAAGAGACCCAGTACTTC
CASSPMSQETQYF
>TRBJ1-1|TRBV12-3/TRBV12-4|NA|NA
TGTGCCAGCAGGGGGAGAGGGAATGAAGCTTTCTTT
CASRGRGNEAFF
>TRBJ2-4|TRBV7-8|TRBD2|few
TGTGCCAGCAGCCGGGGGGACGTATCGGCCAAAAACATTCAGTACTTC
CASSRGDVSAKNIQYF
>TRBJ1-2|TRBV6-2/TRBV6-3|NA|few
TGTGCCAGCAGTTACTCGGGCAGGGTCGGCTATGGCTACACCTTC
CASSYSGRVGYGYTF
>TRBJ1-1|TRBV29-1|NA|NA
TGCAGCGTCGCCGGGACTCCTCGGGGGAACACTGAAGCTTTCTTT
CSVAGTPRGNTEAFF
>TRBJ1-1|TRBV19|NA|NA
TGTGCCAGTACGGAAGGAGGAGGAGGGCCCAGGTGGGCTTTCTTT
CASTEGGGGPRWAFF
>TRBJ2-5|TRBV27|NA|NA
TGTGCCAGCAGTTCCGGGACAACTACTCTGGGTGAGCAGTACTTC
CASSSGTTTLGEQYF
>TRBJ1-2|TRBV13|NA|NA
TGTGCCAGCAGCACTCAGGAGGGCTATGGCTACACCTTC
CASSTQEGYGYTF
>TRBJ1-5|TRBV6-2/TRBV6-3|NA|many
TGTGCCAGCAGTTACTCATCCCGGCCCAATCAGCCCCAGCATTTT
CASSYSSRPNQPQHF
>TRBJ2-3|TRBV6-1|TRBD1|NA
TGTGCCAGCAGTGAAGAAGTCCAGGGGGCGCTTGATACGCAGTATTTT
CASSEEVQGALDTQYF
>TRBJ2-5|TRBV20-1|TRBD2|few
TGCAGTGCCTCCTCCCTTAGCGGGAGTTGGTGGGGAGAGACCCAGTACTTC
CSASSLSGSWWGETQYF